One sample yielded the 16 T cell receptor beta chains listed below, sequenced in a study of cytomegalovirus exposure and HLA in healthy donors. Primers for the PCR totalled 60 Vbeta and 13 Jbeta. Generated by immunoSEQ multiplex PCR, the TCRdb table keeps only in-frame clones and is missing some. The sample holds some 150,000 clones, around 79% seen once. Material: PBMCs. These receptors all come from a man aged 40-49 years in good health and CMV-seropositive.

The rearrangement joins TRBV7-7 to TRBJ2-1; D call uncertain. There are 13 residues in the CDR3. With 5 bases removed from V and 4 bases from J, the gap between germline ends came to 9 bases. The germline gives CDR1 SSHAT, CDR2 FNYEAQ (reference sequence). The CDR3 region is CASSANLYNEQFF. CDR3 bases: TGTGCCAGCAGCGCAAATCTATACAATGAGCAGTTCTTC.

The rearrangement joins TRBV19 to TRBJ2-7, with 8 bases matching TRBD1. The germline V gene encodes CDR1 LNHDA and CDR2 SQIVND (reference sequence). J lost 5 bases, V lost 4 bases, and 10 bases had no gene match. CDR3 length: 15 amino acids. This CDR3 reads CASSTQGAGFDEQYF. The DNA for the CDR3 is TGTGCCAGTAGTACTCAGGGGGCCGGCTTCGACGAGCAGTACTTC.

This rearrangement joins TRBV2 to TRBJ2-1; TRBD1 might be the D (5 bases). In germline, CDR1 is SNHLY, CDR2 FYNNEI. The CDR3 covers 13 residues. Trimming took off 4 bases at V and 7 bases at J, with 11 bases between the two ends. The CDR3 loop is CASSGTRGNEQFF. In nucleotides, the CDR3 is TGTGCCAGCAGTGGCACAAGGGGAAATGAGCAGTTCTTC.

This chain links TRBV9 with TRBJ2-5, with D perhaps TRBD2 (6 bases). The CDR3 length is 15 residues. Germline-derived CDR1 and CDR2 are SGDLS and YYNGEE. Between the trimmed V and J ends, which lost 3 bases and 0 bases, there was a span of 12 bases. CDR3: CASSAAGRNQETQYF. As DNA, the CDR3 is TGTGCCAGCAGCGCCGCGGGGCGCAACCAAGAGACCCAGTACTTC. The full variable domain, rest sourced from reference TRBV9 and TRBJ2-5, is DSGVTQTPKHLITATGQRVTLRCSPRSGDLSVYWYQQSLDQGLQFLIQYYNGEERAKGNILERFSAQQFPDLHSELNLSSLELGDSALYFCASSAAGRNQETQYFGPGTRLLVL.

This clone was seen just once. J is TRBJ2-1 and V is TRBV28; possible D gene TRBD2, 5 bases. V gave up 5 bases and J gave up 9 bases, with 20 bases separating them. CDR3 length equals 15 residues. Germline loops: CDR1 MDHEN, CDR2 SYDVKM. CDR3 DNA: TGTGCCAGCAGTCCAGGAAGCCGGCGGGTGGGTGAGCAGTTCTTC. Its translation is CASSPGSRRVGEQFF.

The rearrangement links TRBV7-3 to TRBJ2-7; 12 positions match TRBD2. CDR3 size: 17 residues. CDR1 and CDR2 (germline): SGHTA, FQGTGA. Losses at the gene ends were 3 bases for V and 3 bases for J; bases not matched to a gene: 9. The CDR3 bases are TGTGCCAGCAGCTTCCACTTCGAACTAGCGGGGGGCTACGAGCAGTACTTC. As protein: CASSFHFELAGGYEQYF.

The V gene is TRBV10-3, the J gene TRBJ1-1; 7 bases line up with TRBD1. The CDR3 loop spans 13 amino acids. Germline V gives CDR1 ENHRY, CDR2 SYGVKD. J was trimmed by 1 base and V by 5 bases; bases with no gene match: 1. Here the CDR3 DNA reads TGTGCCATCAGTCAGGGGGAGAACACTGAAGCTTTCTTT. Translation: CAISQGENTEAFF.

The V gene is TRBV19, the J gene TRBJ1-2; 7 nucleotides align to TRBD1. This CDR3 spans 17 amino acids. Germline V gene data show CDR1 as LNHDA and CDR2 as SQIVND (reference sequence). Germline trimming cut 3 bases from V and 0 bases from J; bases unmatched to any gene: 10. CDR3 loop: CASSIGSGGLTNYGYTF. In DNA, the CDR3 is TGTGCCAGTAGTATCGGATCAGGGGGTCTGACTAACTATGGCTACACCTTC. The whole variable domain, remainder taken from reference TRBV19 and TRBJ1-2, is DGGITQSPKYLFRKEGQNVTLSCEQNLNHDAMYWYRQDPGQGLRLIYYSQIVNDFQKGDIAEGYSVSREKKESFPLTVTSAQKNPTAFYLCASSIGSGGLTNYGYTFGSGTRLTVV.

This chain connects TRBV5-1 to TRBJ1-2; 10 bases agree with TRBD1. Germline trimming cut 5 bases from V and 5 bases from J; bases unmatched to any gene: 6. Germline values: CDR1 SGHRS, CDR2 YFSETQ. CDR3 size: 14 residues. CDR3 sequence (DNA): TGCGCCAGCAGGATCCCGGGACAGGGGTATGGCTACACCTTC. Translated, it gives CASRIPGQGYGYTF.

The CDR3 reads CASSLDMNTEAFF. CDR3 in DNA: TGCGCCAGCAGCTTGGATATGAACACTGAAGCTTTCTTT. The V call is TRBV5-1, the J call TRBJ1-1; D is uncertain. Germline CDR1 SGHRS, CDR2 YFSETQ. CDR3 size: 13 residues. V gave up 0 bases and J gave up 0 bases, with 3 bases separating them.

The chain couples TRBV5-1 to TRBJ2-7; maybe TRBD2 (6 bases). With 5 bases removed from V and 3 bases from J, the gap between germline ends came to 9 bases. The CDR3 is made up of 12 amino acids. The germline CDR1 and CDR2 sequences are SGHRS and YFSETQ. This CDR3 is CASSGGNYEQYF. The CDR3 region has the DNA TGCGCCAGCAGTGGGGGGAACTACGAGCAGTACTTC. Combining the CDR3 with reference TRBV5-1 and TRBJ2-7 gives the whole variable domain KAGVTQTPRYLIKTRGQQVTLSCSPISGHRSVSWYQQTPGQGLQFLFEYFSETQRNKGNFPGRFSGRQFSNSRSEMNVSTLELGDSALYLCASSGGNYEQYFGPGTRLTVT.

V usage is TRBV28 and J usage is TRBJ1-4; D gene uncertain. V lost 5 bases and J 3 bases, leaving 10 bases between the germline ends. Germline lookup yields CDR1 MDHEN and CDR2 SYDVKM. The CDR3 sequence is 14 residues long. The CDR3 loop is CASSPPSANEKLFF. DNA of the CDR3: TGTGCCAGCAGTCCTCCCTCGGCTAATGAAAAACTGTTTTTT. The full variable domain, in which reference TRBV28 and TRBJ1-4 provide the parts outside the CDR3, is DVKVTQSSRYLVKRTGEKVFLECVQDMDHENMFWYRQDPGLGLRLIYFSYDVKMKEKGDIPEGYSVSREKKERFSLILESASTNQTSMYLCASSPPSANEKLFFGSGTQLSVL.

V and J are TRBV10-1 and TRBJ2-3, with 7 bases identical to TRBD1. The CDR3 extends over 15 amino acids. CDR1 is WNHNN and CDR2 is SYGVQD in the germline V gene (reference sequence). Unmatched junction bases numbered 3, after V lost 1 base and J lost 2 bases. The CDR3: CASSEYRGSTDTQYF. The CDR3 DNA reads TGCGCCAGCAGTGAGTACAGGGGTTCCACAGATACGCAGTATTTT.

The V and J genes are TRBV12-1 and TRBJ1-5; no DNA check was done on the table's D call, TRBD1. TRBV12-1 is described as a pseudogene. The CDR3 totals 15 residues. CDR3 sequence reads: CASSPSRTGVQPQHF. CDR3 nucleotides: TGTGCCAGCAGCCCGAGCCGGACAGGGGTACAGCCCCAGCATTTT.

The sample holds a few counts of this clone. The rearrangement links TRBV10-3 to TRBJ1-3; tentative D call: TRBD1 (5 bases). CDR1 is ENHRY, CDR2 SYGVKD, per germline. CDR3 length equals 14 residues. Trimming left V 9 bases short and J 0 bases short, with 12 bases between. The chain's CDR3 is CAITLGGSGNTIYF. CDR3 in DNA: TGTGCCATTACGTTGGGGGGCTCTGGAAACACCATATATTTT.

This chain joins TRBV4-1 and TRBJ2-7; 13 bases match TRBD2. The CDR3 loop spans 15 amino acids. From germline, CDR1 is MGHRA and CDR2 YSYEKL. The V gene end was trimmed by 4 bases and the J gene end by 5 bases; junction bases not matched to a gene: 5. CDR3 sequence: CASSLWTSGSDEQYF. DNA of the CDR3: TGCGCCAGCAGCCTCTGGACTAGCGGGAGCGACGAGCAGTACTTC.